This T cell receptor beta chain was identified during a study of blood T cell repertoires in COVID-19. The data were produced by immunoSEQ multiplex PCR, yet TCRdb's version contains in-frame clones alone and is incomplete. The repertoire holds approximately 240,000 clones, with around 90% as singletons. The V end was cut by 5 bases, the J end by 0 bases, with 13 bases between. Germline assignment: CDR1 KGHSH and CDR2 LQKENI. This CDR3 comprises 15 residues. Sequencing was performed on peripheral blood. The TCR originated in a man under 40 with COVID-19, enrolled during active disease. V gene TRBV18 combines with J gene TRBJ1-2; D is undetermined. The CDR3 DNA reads TGTGCCAGCTCATCAACGACGGAGACTAACTATGGCTACACCTTC. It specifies CASSSTTETNYGYTF.